A single sample gave rise to the 24 T cell receptor beta chains below, sequenced in a study of T cells in tumors after PD-1 blockade. Profiled with immunoSEQ multiplex PCR; TCRdb holds only in-frame clones, not every one. The sample contains over 30,000 clones, more than 70% of which appear only once. Here the sequenced sample was PBMCs, taken before anti-PD-1 treatment. The receptors derive from a human donor with basal cell carcinoma.

The chain uses TRBV2 and TRBJ1-4; TRBD1 might be the D (6 bases). CDR1 is SNHLY and CDR2 is FYNNEI in the germline V gene. The V gene lost 6 bases and the J gene lost 5 bases, with 16 bases spanning the gap. The CDR3 is made up of 15 amino acids. The CDR3 protein is CASRPQPGTNEKLFF. The CDR3 nucleotides read TGTGCCAGCAGACCCCAACCCGGGACAAATGAAAAACTGTTTTTT.

The chain employs TRBV6-5 and TRBJ2-2; perhaps TRBD1 as D (5 bases). This CDR3 region has 15 residues. Germline CDR1 and CDR2: MNHEY and SVGAGI. The V gene lost 6 bases and the J gene lost 1 base, with 12 bases spanning the gap. In DNA form, the CDR3 reads TGTGCCAGCAGCAGTACCAGGGAGAACACCGGGGAGCTGTTTTTT. Protein: CASSSTRENTGELFF.

The chain couples TRBV7-2 to TRBJ2-2; the match to TRBD2 covers 8 bases. Germline lookup yields CDR1 SGHTA and CDR2 FQGNSA. Trimming cost V 1 base and J 5 bases; bases outside gene matches: 6. The CDR3 contains 16 residues. In DNA form, the CDR3 reads TGTGCCAGCAGCTTAGAGGCGGGGGGACCGACCGGGGAGCTGTTTTTT. Encoded protein: CASSLEAGGPTGELFF.

The V and J genes are TRBV7-9 and TRBJ2-3; 9 bases agree with TRBD2. V was clipped by 6 bases and J by 3 bases; unmatched bases: 4. Germline-derived CDR1 and CDR2 are SEHNR and FQNEAQ (reference sequence). The CDR3 has 14 residues. CDR3 residues: CASSSGLATDTQYF. In nucleotides, the CDR3 is TGTGCCAGCAGTTCCGGACTAGCGACAGATACGCAGTATTTT.

The gene calls are TRBV5-1 and TRBJ1-2; 7 bases are shared with TRBD1. Trimming at V came to 0 bases and at J to 5 bases, leaving 4 bases not matched to a gene. This CDR3 has 14 residues. Germline V gene lookup returns CDR1 SGHRS and CDR2 YFSETQ. The CDR3 DNA follows: TGCGCCAGCAGCTTGGCAGACAGGGAATATGGCTACACCTTC. The encoded protein is CASSLADREYGYTF.

The chain uses TRBV7-3 and TRBJ2-3, with D unresolved. The CDR3 spans 15 residues. The V gene's germline CDR1 is SGHTA and CDR2 FQGTGA. V was clipped by 2 bases and J by 0 bases, with 9 bases between them. In DNA form, the CDR3 reads TGTGCCAGCAGCTTATGGCCAGTGAGCACAGATACGCAGTATTTT. Protein sequence: CASSLWPVSTDTQYF.

The rearrangement joins TRBV2 to TRBJ2-7, with D perhaps TRBD2 (5 bases). V lost 7 bases to trimming and J lost 1 base, with 14 bases between them. This CDR3 has 14 residues. Per the germline V gene, CDR1 is SNHLY and CDR2 is FYNNEI. The CDR3 protein is CASMTGMGSYEQYF. The CDR3 DNA is TGTGCCAGCATGACGGGAATGGGGTCCTACGAGCAGTACTTC.

This clone was picked up one time. V and J are TRBV12-3 or TRBV12-4 and TRBJ1-2, with 8 bases that match TRBD1. This CDR3 contains 13 residues. J was trimmed by 8 bases and V by 6 bases; bases with no gene match: 8. For the CDR3, the DNA is TGTGCCAGCAGGCCGACAGGGGTTGAAGGCTACACCTTC. Its translation is CASRPTGVEGYTF.

The chain is built from TRBV13 and TRBJ1-6; possible D gene TRBD1, 5 bases. Germline-derived CDR1 and CDR2 are PRHDT and FYEKMQ (reference sequence). The V end lost 4 bases, the J end lost 0 bases, and 19 bases lay between the germline ends. The CDR3 consists of 19 residues. CDR3 DNA sequence: TGTGCCAGCAGCTCCCGCTTATTGGGGGGAAACTCCTATAATTCACCCCTCCACTTT. Protein sequence: CASSSRLLGGNSYNSPLHF.

The chain recombines TRBV7-2 with TRBJ1-2; D not resolved. The CDR3 extends over 15 amino acids. Germline values: CDR1 SGHTA, CDR2 FQGNSA. Trimming pared 4 bases from V and 8 bases from J, leaving 20 bases between. CDR3 loop: CASSYSKGGAGGYTF. The CDR3 DNA follows: TGTGCCAGCAGCTACTCCAAAGGTGGTGCGGGGGGCTACACCTTC.

CDR3 sequence: CASSLMAGGYTGELFF. The CDR3, as DNA: TGTGCCAGCAGCTTAATGGCAGGGGGCTACACCGGGGAGCTGTTTTTT. V gene TRBV7-6 combines with J gene TRBJ2-2; 8 bases align to TRBD1. Losses at the gene ends were 2 bases for V and 3 bases for J; bases not matched to a gene: 5. Per the germline V gene, CDR1 is SGHVS and CDR2 is FNYEAQ. This CDR3 region has 16 residues.

This clone has only a few counts. V and J are TRBV4-2 and TRBJ2-5; maybe TRBD1 (5 bases). CDR3 length: 17 residues. Germline assignment: CDR1 LGHNA and CDR2 YNFKEQ. Trimming removed 1 base from V and 1 base from J, with 16 bases in between. The CDR3 loop is CASSQGRPGRGQETQYF. CDR3 in DNA: TGTGCCAGCAGCCAAGGCCGACCTGGTAGGGGCCAAGAGACCCAGTACTTC.

The genes are TRBV28 and TRBJ2-1; D is ambiguous. Germline CDR1 and CDR2: MDHEN and SYDVKM. The CDR3 covers 14 residues. Trimming shortened V by 7 bases and J by 0 bases, and 10 bases separated the two germline ends. CDR3 in DNA: TGTGCCAGCAACCTTATGAGCTCCTACAATGAGCAGTTCTTC. Translated: CASNLMSSYNEQFF. The variable domain in full, completed from reference TRBV28 and TRBJ2-1, reads DVKVTQSSRYLVKRTGEKVFLECVQDMDHENMFWYRQDPGLGLRLIYFSYDVKMKEKGDIPEGYSVSREKKERFSLILESASTNQTSMYLCASNLMSSYNEQFFGPGTRLTVL.

As to this clone: Germline and junction disagree at one end, which may indicate a read error. This sample also contains other DNA sequences that code for the same CDR3. The chain couples TRBV5-1 to TRBJ2-1, with D unresolved. CDR1 SGHRS and CDR2 YFSETQ come from the germline V gene. This CDR3 has 14 amino acids. The CDR3 DNA follows: TGCGCTAGCAGCTTGGTCGGCGTCTACAATGAGCAGTTCTTC. The encoded protein is CASSLVGVYNEQFF.

This clone was counted between two and nine times. The chain joins TRBV28 to TRBJ1-2, with D uncertain. V gave up 4 bases and J gave up 8 bases, with 5 bases separating them. The CDR3 totals 10 residues. Germline V lookup: CDR1 MDHEN, CDR2 SYDVKM. The DNA of the CDR3 is TGTGCCAGCAGTTCCGAAGGCTACACCTTC. Translating it yields CASSSEGYTF.

The chain combines TRBV7-2 with TRBJ2-4, with D possibly matching TRBD2 (5 bases). V shed 1 base and J shed 7 bases, with 14 bases lying between them. The CDR3 has 15 amino acids. Germline V gene data show CDR1 as SGHTA and CDR2 as FQGNSA. The CDR3 coding sequence is TGTGCCAGCAGCTTAGGGTCCGGGAAGGGTAACATTCAGTACTTC. This encodes CASSLGSGKGNIQYF.

This rearrangement joins TRBV5-1 to TRBJ2-3, with D possibly matching TRBD1 (6 bases). V lost 6 bases and J lost 5, with 22 bases in between. Germline values: CDR1 SGHRS, CDR2 YFSETQ. The CDR3 consists of 16 residues. The CDR3 nucleotides read TGCGCCAGCAAGCAGGGGCCCCCCTTCGCATTAGATACGCAGTATTTT. This encodes CASKQGPPFALDTQYF.

This clone turned up a few times. V and J are TRBV5-5 and TRBJ1-5, with D perhaps TRBD1 (5 bases). The CDR3 runs 14 residues. Trimming cost V 3 bases and J 7 bases, with 14 bases left between them. In germline, CDR1 is SGHKS, CDR2 YYEKEE (reference sequence). The CDR3 DNA is TGTGCCAGCAGCTACGACAGCCAGAGACAGCCCCAGCATTTT. This translates into CASSYDSQRQPQHF.

This chain uses TRBV3-1 (or the pseudogene TRBV3-2) with TRBJ2-5, with TRBD1 identical over 10 bases. CDR1 and CDR2 from the germline V gene are LGHDT and YNNKEL (reference sequence). The CDR3 length is 18 residues. V lost 0 bases, J lost 5 bases, and 12 bases stayed unmatched. The CDR3 DNA reads as TGTGCCAGCAGCCAAGAGGGGGGACAGGGGCCGCCAGGGGAGACCCAGTACTTC. Its translation is CASSQEGGQGPPGETQYF.

This chain links TRBV6-5 with TRBJ1-2; the match to TRBD1 covers 11 bases. Looked up from germline, CDR1 is MNHEY and CDR2 is SVGAGI. Trimming at V came to 6 bases and at J to 8 bases, leaving 8 bases not matched to a gene. CDR3 length: 14 residues. CDR3 DNA sequence: TGTGCCAGCAGGATGGGGACAGGGGGGTTAGGCTACACCTTC. Its translation: CASRMGTGGLGYTF.

This clone was picked up a small number of times. V gene TRBV6-1 combines with J gene TRBJ1-6; no clear D. V was trimmed by 0 bases and J by 9 bases, leaving 6 bases between them. The CDR3 covers 13 residues. Per germline, CDR1 MNHNS and CDR2 SASEGT. The CDR3, as DNA: TGTGCCAGCAGTGAAGCTAGAGGTTCACCCCTCCACTTT. Protein sequence: CASSEARGSPLHF.

The rearrangement uses TRBV19 and TRBJ2-2, with D possibly called TRBD1 or TRBD2 (6 bases each). The germline V gene has CDR1 LNHDA and CDR2 SQIVND (reference sequence). V lost 6 bases and J 4 bases, leaving 12 bases between the germline ends. This CDR3 comprises 14 residues. The CDR3: CASRGGKSTGELFF. For the CDR3, the DNA is TGTGCCAGTAGAGGGGGGAAGTCCACCGGGGAGCTGTTTTTT.

This sequence joins TRBV18 and TRBJ2-1; 10 positions agree with TRBD1. Germline CDR1 KGHSH, CDR2 LQKENI. This CDR3 region has 15 residues. V was clipped by 3 bases and J by 4 bases; unmatched bases: 3. The CDR3 coding sequence is TGTGCCAGCTCACCGACAGGGGGCGAATACAATGAGCAGTTCTTC. Translating it yields CASSPTGGEYNEQFF.

Only one count was recorded for this clone. The rearrangement joins TRBV11-3 to TRBJ1-6, with a possible D match to TRBD1 (6 bases). CDR3 length equals 16 residues. V was trimmed by 0 bases and J by 6 bases, leaving 12 bases between them. Per germline, CDR1 SGHNT and CDR2 YENEEA. The CDR3: CASSLEEGQPNSPLHF. The CDR3, as DNA: TGTGCCAGCAGCTTAGAGGAGGGACAACCTAATTCACCCCTCCACTTT.